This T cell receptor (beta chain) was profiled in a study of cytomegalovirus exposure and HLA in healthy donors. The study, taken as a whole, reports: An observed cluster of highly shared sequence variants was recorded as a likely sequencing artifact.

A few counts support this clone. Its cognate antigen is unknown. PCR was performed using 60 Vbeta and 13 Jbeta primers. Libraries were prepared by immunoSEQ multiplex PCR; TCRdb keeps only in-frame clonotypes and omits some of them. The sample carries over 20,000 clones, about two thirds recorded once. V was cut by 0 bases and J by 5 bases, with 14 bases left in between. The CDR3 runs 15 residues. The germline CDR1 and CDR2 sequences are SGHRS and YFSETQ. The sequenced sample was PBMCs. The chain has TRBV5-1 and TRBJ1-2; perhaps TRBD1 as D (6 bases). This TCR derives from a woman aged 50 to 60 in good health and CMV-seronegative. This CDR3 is CASSLGQALDYGYTF. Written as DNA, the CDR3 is TGCGCCAGCAGCTTGGGACAGGCCTTAGATTATGGCTACACCTTC.